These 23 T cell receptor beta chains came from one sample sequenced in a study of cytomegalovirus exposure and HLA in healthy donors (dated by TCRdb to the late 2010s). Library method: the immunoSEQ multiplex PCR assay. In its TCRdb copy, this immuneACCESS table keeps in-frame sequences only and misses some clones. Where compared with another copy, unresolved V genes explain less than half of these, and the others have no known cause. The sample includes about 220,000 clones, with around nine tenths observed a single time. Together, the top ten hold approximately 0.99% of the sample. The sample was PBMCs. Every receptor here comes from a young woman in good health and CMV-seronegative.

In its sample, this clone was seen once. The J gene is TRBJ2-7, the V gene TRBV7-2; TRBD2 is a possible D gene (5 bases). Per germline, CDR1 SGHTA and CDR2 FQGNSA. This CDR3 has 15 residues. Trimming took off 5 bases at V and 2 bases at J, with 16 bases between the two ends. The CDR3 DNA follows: TGTGCCAGCAGCCTCGGCAGCGGAGTTCCCTACGAGCAGTACTTC. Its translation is CASSLGSGVPYEQYF.

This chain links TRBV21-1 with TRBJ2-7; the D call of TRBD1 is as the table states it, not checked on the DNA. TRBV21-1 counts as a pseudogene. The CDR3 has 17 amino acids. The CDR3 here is CASSKERGFVLSYEQYF. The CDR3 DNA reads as TGTGCCAGCAGCAAAGAGAGGGGGTTCGTATTGTCCTACGAGCAGTACTTC.

The CDR3 DNA sequence: TGTGCCACCGGACAGATTTCTGGAAACACCATATATTTT. Translation gives CATGQISGNTIYF. The V call is TRBV19, the J call TRBJ1-3; tentatively, D is TRBD1 (6 bases). There are 13 residues in the CDR3. V lost 10 bases, J lost 1 base, and 11 bases lay in between. Per the germline V gene, CDR1 is LNHDA and CDR2 is SQIVND (reference sequence). The full variable domain, rest sourced from reference TRBV19 and TRBJ1-3, is DGGITQSPKYLFRKEGQNVTLSCEQNLNHDAMYWYRQDPGQGLRLIYYSQIVNDFQKGDIAEGYSVSREKKESFPLTVTSAQKNPTAFYLCATGQISGNTIYFGEGSWLTVV.

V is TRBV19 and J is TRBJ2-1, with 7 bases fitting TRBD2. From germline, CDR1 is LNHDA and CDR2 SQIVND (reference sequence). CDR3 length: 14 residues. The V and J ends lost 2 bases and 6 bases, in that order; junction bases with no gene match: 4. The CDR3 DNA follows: TGTGCCAGTAGTATATTTGCTAGCGGCAATGAGCAGTTCTTC. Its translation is CASSIFASGNEQFF. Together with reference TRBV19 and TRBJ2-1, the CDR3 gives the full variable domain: DGGITQSPKYLFRKEGQNVTLSCEQNLNHDAMYWYRQDPGQGLRLIYYSQIVNDFQKGDIAEGYSVSREKKESFPLTVTSAQKNPTAFYLCASSIFASGNEQFFGPGTRLTVL.

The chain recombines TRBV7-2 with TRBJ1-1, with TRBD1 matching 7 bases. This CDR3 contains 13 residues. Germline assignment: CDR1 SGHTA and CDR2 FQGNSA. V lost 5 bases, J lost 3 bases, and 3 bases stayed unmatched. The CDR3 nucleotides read TGTGCCAGCAGCAAAGACAGGGACACTGAAGCTTTCTTT. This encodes CASSKDRDTEAFF.

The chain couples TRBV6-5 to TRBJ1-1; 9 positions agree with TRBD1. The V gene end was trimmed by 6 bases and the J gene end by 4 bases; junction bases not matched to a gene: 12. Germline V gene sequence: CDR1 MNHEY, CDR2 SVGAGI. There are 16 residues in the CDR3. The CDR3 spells CASRYVGTGRGTEAFF. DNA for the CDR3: TGTGCCAGCAGGTACGTTGGGACAGGGAGAGGCACTGAAGCTTTCTTT.

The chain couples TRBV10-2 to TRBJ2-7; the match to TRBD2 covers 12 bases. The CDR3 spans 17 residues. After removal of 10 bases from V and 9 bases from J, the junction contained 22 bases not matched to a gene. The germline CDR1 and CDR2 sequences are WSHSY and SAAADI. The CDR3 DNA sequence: TGCGCCACTAGGGGAGTGACTAGCGGGAGATTGGGGAGTCGGCAGTACTTC. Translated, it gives CATRGVTSGRLGSRQYF.

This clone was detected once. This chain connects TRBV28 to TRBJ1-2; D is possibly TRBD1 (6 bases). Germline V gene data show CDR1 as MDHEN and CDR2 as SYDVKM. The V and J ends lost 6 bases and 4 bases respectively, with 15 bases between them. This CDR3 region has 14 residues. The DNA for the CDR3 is TGTGCCAGCAGCCTCAGGGGTCCTAGCTATGGCTACACCTTC. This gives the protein CASSLRGPSYGYTF.

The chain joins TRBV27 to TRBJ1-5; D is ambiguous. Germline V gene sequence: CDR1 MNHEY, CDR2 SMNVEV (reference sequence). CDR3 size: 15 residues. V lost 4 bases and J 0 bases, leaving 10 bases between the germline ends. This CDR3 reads CASSSGVSSNQPQHF. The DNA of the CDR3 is TGTGCCAGCAGTTCAGGCGTTTCTAGCAATCAGCCCCAGCATTTT.

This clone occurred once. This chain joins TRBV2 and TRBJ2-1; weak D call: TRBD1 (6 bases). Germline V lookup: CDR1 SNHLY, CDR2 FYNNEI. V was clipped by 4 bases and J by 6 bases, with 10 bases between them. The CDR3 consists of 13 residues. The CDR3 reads CASSGNRANEQFF. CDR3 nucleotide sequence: TGTGCCAGCAGTGGGAACAGGGCCAATGAGCAGTTCTTC.

In DNA, the CDR3 is TGCGCCAGCAGCCTCTGGACAGGTTCTACCGGGACTAGCGGAACCGGGGAGCTGTTTTTT. Residues: CASSLWTGSTGTSGTGELFF. V usage is TRBV5-1 and J usage is TRBJ2-2; 11 positions agree with TRBD2. The germline V gene encodes CDR1 SGHRS and CDR2 YFSETQ. V trimming: 4 bases; J trimming: 5 bases; junction bases outside the gene matches: 19. The CDR3 totals 20 residues.

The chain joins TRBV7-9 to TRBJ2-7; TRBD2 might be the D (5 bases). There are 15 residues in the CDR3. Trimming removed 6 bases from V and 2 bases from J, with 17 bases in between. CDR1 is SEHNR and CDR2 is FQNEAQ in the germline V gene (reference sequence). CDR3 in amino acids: CASSRPLAATYEQYF. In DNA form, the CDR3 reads TGTGCCAGCAGTCGACCCCTAGCCGCCACCTACGAGCAGTACTTC.

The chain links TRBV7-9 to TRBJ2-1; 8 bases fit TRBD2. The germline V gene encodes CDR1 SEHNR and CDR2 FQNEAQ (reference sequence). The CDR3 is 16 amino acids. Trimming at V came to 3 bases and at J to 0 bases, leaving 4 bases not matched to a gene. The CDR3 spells CASSFPGGASYNEQFF. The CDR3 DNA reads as TGTGCCAGCAGCTTTCCGGGAGGGGCCTCCTACAATGAGCAGTTCTTC.

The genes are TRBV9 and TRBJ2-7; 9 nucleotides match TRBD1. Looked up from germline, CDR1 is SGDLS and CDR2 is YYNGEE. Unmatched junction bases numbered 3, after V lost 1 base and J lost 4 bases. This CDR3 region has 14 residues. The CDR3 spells CASSVSGQGYEQYF. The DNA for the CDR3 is TGTGCCAGCAGCGTATCGGGACAGGGTTACGAGCAGTACTTC.

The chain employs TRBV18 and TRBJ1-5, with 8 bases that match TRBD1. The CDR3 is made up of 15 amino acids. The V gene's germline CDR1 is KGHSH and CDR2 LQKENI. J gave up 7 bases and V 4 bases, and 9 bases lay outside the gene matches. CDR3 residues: CASSLDRGGRQPQHF. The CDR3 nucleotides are TGTGCCAGCTCACTCGACAGGGGAGGAAGGCAGCCCCAGCATTTT.

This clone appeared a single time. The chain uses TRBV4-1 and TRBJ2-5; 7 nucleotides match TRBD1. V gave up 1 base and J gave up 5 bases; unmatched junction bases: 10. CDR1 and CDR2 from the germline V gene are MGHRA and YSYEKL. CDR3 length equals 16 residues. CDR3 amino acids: CASSQGSRQGRETQYF. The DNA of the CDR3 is TGCGCCAGCAGCCAAGGGTCGAGACAGGGACGGGAGACCCAGTACTTC.

The CDR3 is CASSQSGSGRAGRETQYF. The CDR3 DNA reads TGCGCCAGCAGTCAATCAGGTAGCGGGAGGGCCGGACGGGAGACCCAGTACTTC. This sequence joins TRBV23-1 and TRBJ2-5, with 11 bases fitting TRBD2. TRBV23-1 is classed as an ORF, of uncertain function. The CDR3 is made up of 18 amino acids. Trimming at V came to 0 bases and at J to 5 bases, leaving 11 bases not matched to a gene.

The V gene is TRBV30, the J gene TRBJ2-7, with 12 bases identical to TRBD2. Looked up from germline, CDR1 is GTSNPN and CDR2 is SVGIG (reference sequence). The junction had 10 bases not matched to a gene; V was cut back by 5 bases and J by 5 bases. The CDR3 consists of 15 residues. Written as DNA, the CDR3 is TGTGCCTGGGCCCCCCTAGCGGGAGGGCCGAACGAGCAGTACTTC. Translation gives CAWAPLAGGPNEQYF.

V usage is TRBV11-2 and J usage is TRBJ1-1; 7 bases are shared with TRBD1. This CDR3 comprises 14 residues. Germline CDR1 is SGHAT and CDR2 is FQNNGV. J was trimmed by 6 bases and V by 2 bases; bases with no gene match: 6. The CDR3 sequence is CASSLRDRLAEAFF. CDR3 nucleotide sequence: TGTGCCAGCAGCTTAAGGGACAGACTCGCTGAAGCTTTCTTT.

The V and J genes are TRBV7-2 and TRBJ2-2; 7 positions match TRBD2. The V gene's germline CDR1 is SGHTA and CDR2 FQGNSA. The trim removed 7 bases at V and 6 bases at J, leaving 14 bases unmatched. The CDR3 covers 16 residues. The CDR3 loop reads CASTKGGEGRAGELFF. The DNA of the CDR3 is TGTGCCAGCACCAAAGGAGGGGAGGGCCGGGCCGGGGAGCTGTTTTTT.

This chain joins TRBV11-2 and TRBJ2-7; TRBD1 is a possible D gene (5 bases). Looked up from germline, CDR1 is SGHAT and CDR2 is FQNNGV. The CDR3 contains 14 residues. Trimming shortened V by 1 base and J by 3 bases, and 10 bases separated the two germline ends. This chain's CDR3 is CASSLVSGNYEQYF. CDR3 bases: TGTGCCAGCAGCTTAGTGTCAGGGAACTACGAGCAGTACTTC.

DNA for the CDR3: TGTGCCAGCAGCTTGAACAGGGGGACCCCACCCCTCCACTTT. Amino acids: CASSLNRGTPPLHF. The chain couples TRBV5-4 to TRBJ1-6; 8 nucleotides agree with TRBD1. This CDR3 is built from 14 residues. After removal of 1 base from V and 11 bases from J, the junction contained 5 bases not matched to a gene. Germline V lookup: CDR1 SGHNT, CDR2 YYREEE (reference sequence). Full variable domain (remainder filled in from reference TRBV5-4 and TRBJ1-6): ETGVTQSPTHLIKTRGQQVTLRCSSQSGHNTVSWYQQALGQGPQFIFQYYREEENGRGNFPPRFSGLQFPNYSSELNVNALELDDSALYLCASSLNRGTPPLHFGNGTRLTVT.

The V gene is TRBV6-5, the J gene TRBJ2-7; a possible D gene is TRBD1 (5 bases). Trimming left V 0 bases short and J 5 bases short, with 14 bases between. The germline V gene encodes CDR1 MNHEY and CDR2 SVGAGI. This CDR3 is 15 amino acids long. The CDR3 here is CASSYSVLGHDEQYF. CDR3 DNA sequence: TGTGCCAGCAGTTACTCGGTTTTGGGGCACGACGAGCAGTACTTC.